The T cell receptor beta chain described here comes from a study of T cells in women clearing cervical HPV infection. Each participant carried one incident cervical HPV16 infection only. Comment on this clone: The sequence runs out 3 residues before the end of the CDR3; the remainder is reconstructed from the germline J gene.

This CDR3 is 13 amino acids long. V was cut by 3 bases and J by 2 bases, with 5 bases left in between. Germline values: CDR1 SGHNT, CDR2 YYREEE (reference sequence). Assay used: immunoSEQ multiplex PCR; TCRdb lists only in-frame clones, some missing. The repertoire table contains around 33,000 clones. The V gene is TRBV5-4, the J gene TRBJ1-4; D uncertain. Sample: blood buffy coat. This TCR was sampled from a woman between 18 and 70 years old with a cervical HPV16 infection that either progressed to CIN3+ or cleared (not recorded which). This CDR3 is CASSSPTNEKLFF. CDR3 bases read: TGTGCCAGCAGCTCCCCTACTAATGAAAAA.